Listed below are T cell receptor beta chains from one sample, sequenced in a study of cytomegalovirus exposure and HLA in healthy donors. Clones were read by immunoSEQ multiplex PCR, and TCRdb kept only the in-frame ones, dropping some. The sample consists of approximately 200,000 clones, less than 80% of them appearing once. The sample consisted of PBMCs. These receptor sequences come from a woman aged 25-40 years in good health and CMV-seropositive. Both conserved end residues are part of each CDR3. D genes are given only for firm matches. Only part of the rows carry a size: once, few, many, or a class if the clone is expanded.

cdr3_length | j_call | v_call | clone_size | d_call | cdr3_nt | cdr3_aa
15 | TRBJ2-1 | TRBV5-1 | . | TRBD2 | TGCGCCAGCAGCTTTACTAGCGGGGCAGACAATGAGCAGTTCTTC | CASSFTSGADNEQFF
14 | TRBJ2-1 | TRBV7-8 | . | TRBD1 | TGTGCCAGCAGCCCGACAGGGGTTGCAAATGAGCAGTTCTTC | CASSPTGVANEQFF
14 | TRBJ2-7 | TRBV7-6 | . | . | TGTGCCAGCAGTGCCGGGCAGGGGTTACACGAGCAGTACTTC | CASSAGQGLHEQYF
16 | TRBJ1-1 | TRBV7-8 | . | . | TGTGCCAGCAGCCCACAGGGTCGGGCTTGGTCCACTGAAGCTTTCTTT | CASSPQGRAWSTEAFF
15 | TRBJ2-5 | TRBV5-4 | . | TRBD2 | TGTGCCAGCAGCCCCCGGGAGGGCCGTTGGGAGACCCAGTACTTC | CASSPREGRWETQYF
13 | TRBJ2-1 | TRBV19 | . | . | TGTGCCAGTAGCCTCGGGAGTAGGCATGAGCAGTTCTTC | CASSLGSRHEQFF
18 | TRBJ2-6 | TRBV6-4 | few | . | TGTGCCAGCAGTGACTCTAATTTGGGGAGCTCTGGGGCCAACGTCCTGACTTTC | CASSDSNLGSSGANVLTF
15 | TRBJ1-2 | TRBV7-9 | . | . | TGTGCCAGCAGCTTAGCGACGGGGGACGGATATGGCTACACCTTC | CASSLATGDGYGYTF
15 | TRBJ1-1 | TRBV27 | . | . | TGTGCCAGCAGTTTTAATGGAGCGGTGAACACTGAAGCTTTCTTT | CASSFNGAVNTEAFF
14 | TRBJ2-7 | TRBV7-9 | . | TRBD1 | TGTGCCAGCCGAGACTGGACAGGTTCCTACGAGCAGTACTTC | CASRDWTGSYEQYF
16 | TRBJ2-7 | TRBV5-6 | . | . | TGTGCCAGCAGGTCGAGTTCAGGGTTTTATATCTACGAGCAGTACTTC | CASRSSSGFYIYEQYF
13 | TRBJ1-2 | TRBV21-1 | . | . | TGTGCCAGCCGACCCGACAGAATTTATGGCTACACCTTC | CASRPDRIYGYTF
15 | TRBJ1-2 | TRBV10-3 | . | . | TGTGCCATCAGTGATTCTACGGGACAACCAAGAGGCTACACCTTC | CAISDSTGQPRGYTF
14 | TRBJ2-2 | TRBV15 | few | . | TGTGCCACCAGCATGAGACAAGACACCGGGGAGCTGTTTTTT | CATSMRQDTGELFF
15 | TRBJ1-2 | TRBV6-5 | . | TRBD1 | TGTGCCAGCAGGATATCCGGACAGGCTATGGGGGGCTACACCTTC | CASRISGQAMGGYTF
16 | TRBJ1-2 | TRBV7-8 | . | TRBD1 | TGTGCCAGCAGCTTAGGAAACCCGGGACAGGGGGTAGGCTACACCTTC | CASSLGNPGQGVGYTF
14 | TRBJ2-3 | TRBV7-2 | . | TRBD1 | TGTGCCAGCACCCTTGGACAGGGCACAGATACGCAGTATTTT | CASTLGQGTDTQYF
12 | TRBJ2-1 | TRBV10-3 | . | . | TGTGCCATCAGTGTAGGAGGGGATGAGCAGTTCTTC | CAISVGGDEQFF
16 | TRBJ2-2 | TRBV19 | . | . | TGTGCCACTCTCAGACCACGGGGGAAGAGGACCGGGGAGCTGTTTTTT | CATLRPRGKRTGELFF
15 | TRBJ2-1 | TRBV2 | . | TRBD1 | TGTGCCAGCAGTGGGCCTAGACAGGGAAGGAATGAGCAGTTCTTC | CASSGPRQGRNEQFF
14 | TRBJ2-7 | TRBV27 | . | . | TGTGCCAGCAGTCTCCACGGGGAGTCCTACGAGCAGTACTTC | CASSLHGESYEQYF
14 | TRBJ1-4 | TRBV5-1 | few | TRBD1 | TGCGCCAGCAGCCGGGACAGGAGTAATGAAAAACTGTTTTTT | CASSRDRSNEKLFF
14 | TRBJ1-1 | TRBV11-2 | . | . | TGTGCCAGCAGCTTAGCAGGGCTGAACACTGAAGCTTTCTTT | CASSLAGLNTEAFF
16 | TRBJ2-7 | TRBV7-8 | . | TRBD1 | TGTGCCAGCAGCGATCCCAGGGACAGGGGAGCCTACGAGCAGTACTTC | CASSDPRDRGAYEQYF
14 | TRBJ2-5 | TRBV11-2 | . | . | TGTGCCAGCAGAACCGGGGACTACCAAGAGACCCAGTACTTC | CASRTGDYQETQYF
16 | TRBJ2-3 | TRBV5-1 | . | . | TGCGCCAGCACTATGCGGGGCCCAGGTCCCACAGATACGCAGTATTTT | CASTMRGPGPTDTQYF
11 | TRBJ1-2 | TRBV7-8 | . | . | TGTGCCAGCAGCGATGGGACAGGCTACACCTTC | CASSDGTGYTF
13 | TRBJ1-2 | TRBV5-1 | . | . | TGCGCCAGCAGCACCGGAGAGTACTATGGCTACACCTTC | CASSTGEYYGYTF
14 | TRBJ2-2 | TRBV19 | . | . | TGTGCCAGTAACCCAATAGGGGGGGCCGGGGAGCTGTTTTTT | CASNPIGGAGELFF
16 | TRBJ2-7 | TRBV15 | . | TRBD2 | TGTGCCACCAGCCAGCATGGGGGGCGGGAGGAGGACGAGCAGTACTTC | CATSQHGGREEDEQYF
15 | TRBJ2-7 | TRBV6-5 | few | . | TGTGCCAGCAGTTACTCCGGCAGGGGCCCCTACGAGCAGTACTTC | CASSYSGRGPYEQYF
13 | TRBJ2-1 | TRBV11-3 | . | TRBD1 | TGTGCCAGCAGCTTCGGACAGGAGAATGAGCAGTTCTTC | CASSFGQENEQFF
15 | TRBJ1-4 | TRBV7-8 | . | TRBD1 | TGTGCCAGCAGCTTAGCTAGTACAGGGGATGAAAAACTGTTTTTT | CASSLASTGDEKLFF
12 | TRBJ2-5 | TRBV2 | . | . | TGTGCCAGCACTAATGACCAAGAGACCCAGTACTTC | CASTNDQETQYF